This T cell receptor beta chain is from a study of Ad26.COV2.S vaccination and SARS-CoV-2 variants. Overall study: Dosing was one shot or two shots 56 days apart.

Clones were read by immunoSEQ multiplex PCR, and TCRdb kept only the in-frame ones, dropping some. In the table there are some 350,000 clones, 85% to 90% of which are singletons. V gave up 2 bases and J gave up 4 bases, with 6 bases separating them. Per the germline V gene, CDR1 is MDHEN and CDR2 is SYDVKM. CDR3 length: 14 residues. The sample's treatment: around 19 received Ad26.COV2.S at low or high dose, single or two shots; roughly five received placebo; per-sample allocation not given. Samples came from day 63 after the first vaccine or placebo injection. Adults aged 18-55 years in Boston included the donor. The study, taken as a whole, reports: Spike-specific TCR breadth in vaccine recipients exceeded that seen in placebo recipients. Substantial breadth in spike-specific CD8+ and CD4+ T cell responses was reportedly seen after vaccination.

With regard to this clone: Its antigen is currently unknown.

This receptor was obtained from a person aged 18 to 59 who received the Ad26.COV2.S COVID-19 vaccine or a placebo. The input for sequencing was peripheral blood, taken in a trial of Ad26.COV2.S vaccine versus placebo. The genes are TRBV28 and TRBJ1-6, with D unresolved. The CDR3 loop reads CASSLGGYNSPLHF. For the CDR3, the DNA is TGTGCCAGCAGTTTAGGAGGGTATAATTCACCCCTCCACTTT.